Below are 30 T cell receptor beta chains sequenced from a single sample in a study of blood T cell repertoires in COVID-19. Using immunoSEQ multiplex PCR, the repertoire was profiled, and TCRdb retains in-frame clones only, with some absent. The repertoire holds tens of thousands of clones, with 88% as singletons. The sequencing sample was made of peripheral blood. Every receptor here comes from a woman aged 50 to 60 with active or convalescent COVID-19.

The J gene is TRBJ2-1, the V gene TRBV9; 14 bases map to TRBD2. The J segment lost 8 bases and the V segment lost 4 bases, leaving 11 bases of the junction unmatched. This CDR3 is 17 amino acids long. Germline CDR1 reads SGDLS; CDR2 reads YYNGEE. The CDR3 DNA reads TGTGCCAGCAGCTCCGGGACTAGCGGGAGATTCCCGGATGAGCAGTTCTTC. Its protein is CASSSGTSGRFPDEQFF.

The chain carries TRBV11-2 and TRBJ2-7; 9 bases are shared with TRBD1. This CDR3 is 14 amino acids long. From germline, CDR1 is SGHAT and CDR2 FQNNGV. The junction had 5 bases not matched to a gene; V was cut back by 5 bases and J by 3 bases. CDR3 sequence reads: CASSPDRGYYEQYF. The DNA for the CDR3 is TGTGCCAGCAGCCCGGACAGGGGATACTACGAGCAGTACTTC.

V and J are TRBV9 and TRBJ2-3; 11 positions match TRBD2. Trimming removed 4 bases from V and 0 bases from J; junction bases left unmatched: 4. Germline loops: CDR1 SGDLS, CDR2 YYNGEE. CDR3 length: 16 residues. The CDR3 DNA follows: TGTGCCAGCAGCCTAGGGACTAGCGGAAGCACAGATACGCAGTATTTT. Translation gives CASSLGTSGSTDTQYF.

The CDR3 DNA is TGTGCCAGCAGTTTGAGAAGCGGTGAGCAGTTCTTC. As protein: CASSLRSGEQFF. The chain employs TRBV12-3 or TRBV12-4 and TRBJ2-1, with a tentative D call TRBD2 (5 bases). The ends were cut back, 3 bases at V and 9 bases at J, with 9 bases in the middle. This CDR3 region has 12 residues.

The genes are TRBV6-5 and TRBJ2-1, with D possibly being TRBD2 (6 bases). The CDR3 consists of 15 residues. Germline CDR1 is MNHEY and CDR2 is SVGAGI. The V and J ends lost 6 bases and 0 bases respectively, with 12 bases between them. The CDR3 nucleotides are TGTGCCAGCAGCCGAGGGAGGAGCTCCTACAATGAGCAGTTCTTC. Its protein is CASSRGRSSYNEQFF.

This sequence joins TRBV10-3 and TRBJ2-7; possibly TRBD1 for D (6 bases). CDR1 is ENHRY, CDR2 SYGVKD, per germline. Deletions cut 6 bases from V and 4 bases from J, with 7 bases between. CDR3 length: 11 residues. The CDR3 loop is CAIRQGYEQYF. CDR3 sequence (DNA): TGTGCCATCAGACAGGGTTACGAGCAGTACTTC.

The chain carries TRBV6-6 and TRBJ1-3, with no clear D. This CDR3 spans 15 amino acids. The germline V gene encodes CDR1 MNHNY and CDR2 SVGAGI (reference sequence). V lost 2 bases and J 0 bases, leaving 8 bases between the germline ends. CDR3 in amino acids: CASSYGTYSGNTIYF. CDR3 nucleotides: TGTGCCAGCAGTTACGGTACTTACTCTGGAAACACCATATATTTT.

The rearrangement uses TRBV19 and TRBJ1-1, with a tentative D call TRBD1 (5 bases). The V gene lost 6 bases and the J gene lost 7 bases, with 12 bases spanning the gap. The CDR3 runs 12 residues. CDR1 and CDR2 from the germline V gene are LNHDA and SQIVND (reference sequence). CDR3 in amino acids: CASSRYDSEAFF. Written as DNA, the CDR3 is TGTGCCAGTAGCCGCTATGACAGTGAAGCTTTCTTT. Full variable domain (remainder filled in from reference TRBV19 and TRBJ1-1): DGGITQSPKYLFRKEGQNVTLSCEQNLNHDAMYWYRQDPGQGLRLIYYSQIVNDFQKGDIAEGYSVSREKKESFPLTVTSAQKNPTAFYLCASSRYDSEAFFGQGTRLTVV.

This clone was seen only a few times. This CDR3 reads CASSIRGSQETQYF. As DNA, the CDR3 is TGTGCCAGTAGTATAAGGGGGAGCCAAGAGACCCAGTACTTC. The gene calls are TRBV19 and TRBJ2-5, with a weak D call TRBD1 (6 bases). The germline V gene encodes CDR1 LNHDA and CDR2 SQIVND (reference sequence). The CDR3 consists of 14 residues. With 2 bases removed from V and 1 base from J, the gap between germline ends came to 8 bases.

The chain has TRBV5-4 and TRBJ2-7, with 7 positions matching TRBD2. The CDR3 sequence is 13 residues long. Trimming took 2 bases from V and 3 from J; bases not matched to a gene: 2. The germline V gene has CDR1 SGHNT and CDR2 YYREEE (reference sequence). DNA of the CDR3: TGTGCCAGCAGCTTAGGGGACTACTACGAGCAGTACTTC. This gives the protein CASSLGDYYEQYF.

The chain employs TRBV30 and TRBJ2-1; 8 bases fit TRBD2. The V gene's germline CDR1 is GTSNPN and CDR2 SVGIG (reference sequence). J lost 6 bases, V lost 0 bases, and 4 bases had no gene match. The CDR3 has 14 residues. CDR3 DNA sequence: TGTGCCTGGAGTGTACTTGCGGGAGGCAATGAGCAGTTCTTC. Protein product: CAWSVLAGGNEQFF.

This rearrangement joins TRBV7-2 to TRBJ2-1; 11 positions match TRBD2. CDR3 size: 16 residues. Germline-derived CDR1 and CDR2 are SGHTA and FQGNSA. The V segment lost 5 bases and the J segment 5 bases; nucleotides outside the gene matches: 8. CDR3 bases: TGTGCCAGCAGCGCCTCCGGGACTAGCGGTAACAATGAGCAGTTCTTC. Encoded protein: CASSASGTSGNNEQFF. The full variable domain, with the rest looked up from reference TRBV7-2 and TRBJ2-1, is GAGVSQSPSNKVTEKGKDVELRCDPISGHTALYWYRQSLGQGLEFLIYFQGNSAPDKSGLPSDRFSAERTGGSVSTLTIQRTQQEDSAVYLCASSASGTSGNNEQFFGPGTRLTVL.

The J gene is TRBJ2-3, the V gene TRBV10-3; 8 bases map to TRBD1. This CDR3 spans 16 amino acids. V dropped 5 bases and J dropped 3; count of bases not matched to a gene: 10. CDR1 and CDR2 (germline): ENHRY, SYGVKD. The CDR3 DNA is TGTGCCATCAGTAAGACAGGGGAAGGGAGGACAGATACGCAGTATTTT. Amino acid sequence: CAISKTGEGRTDTQYF.

J is TRBJ2-1 and V is TRBV19; TRBD2 matches 9 bases. Losses at the gene ends were 1 base for V and 7 bases for J; bases not matched to a gene: 5. The germline V gene has CDR1 LNHDA and CDR2 SQIVND (reference sequence). The CDR3 runs 15 residues. CDR3 sequence: CASSIGGGRENEQFF. DNA of the CDR3: TGTGCCAGTAGTATAGGAGGCGGGAGGGAAAATGAGCAGTTCTTC.

This rearrangement joins TRBV6-8 to TRBJ2-4, with 10 bases fitting TRBD2. This CDR3 contains 17 residues. CDR1 is MNHGY, CDR2 SAAAGT, per germline. The V segment lost 0 bases and the J segment 3 bases; nucleotides outside the gene matches: 5. The CDR3: CASSYSRRTSGKNIQYF. The CDR3 DNA follows: TGTGCCAGCAGTTACTCGAGGCGGACTAGCGGCAAAAACATTCAGTACTTC.

The rearrangement joins TRBV27 to TRBJ2-7; tentatively, D is TRBD2 (5 bases). V was pared by 2 bases and J by 7 bases, with 15 bases between. From germline, CDR1 is MNHEY and CDR2 SMNVEV (reference sequence). This CDR3 contains 14 residues. CDR3: CASSLTRWALEQYF. DNA of the CDR3: TGTGCCAGCAGTTTAACTAGGTGGGCCTTGGAGCAGTACTTC.

The gene calls are TRBV7-3 and TRBJ2-1; 8 bases match TRBD2. This CDR3 is built from 15 residues. Trimming took 3 bases from V and 6 from J; bases not matched to a gene: 7. Germline CDR1 and CDR2: SGHTA and FQGTGA. CDR3 nucleotide sequence: TGTGCCAGCAGCTTGAGCGGGAGAAGCTCCAATGAGCAGTTCTTC. This encodes CASSLSGRSSNEQFF.

The chain is built from TRBV9 and TRBJ2-3; 11 nucleotides align to TRBD1. V shed 2 bases and J 4 bases; nucleotides not matched to a gene: 3. CDR1 and CDR2 (germline): SGDLS, YYNGEE. There are 15 residues in the CDR3. CDR3 sequence: CASSVGTGGADTQYF. CDR3 in DNA: TGTGCCAGCAGCGTCGGGACAGGGGGAGCAGATACGCAGTATTTT.

Here the CDR3 DNA reads TGTGCCAGCAGCCAAATTACAGGGGGCGGCTATGGCTACACCTTC. Residues: CASSQITGGGYGYTF. J is TRBJ1-2 and V is TRBV3-1 (or the pseudogene TRBV3-2), with 9 bases lining up with TRBD1. Trimming cost V 2 bases and J 4 bases; bases outside gene matches: 5. The germline V gene has CDR1 LGHDT and CDR2 YNNKEL (reference sequence). The CDR3 totals 15 residues.

V gene TRBV7-9 combines with J gene TRBJ1-3; 8 bases are shared with TRBD1. V shed 4 bases, J shed 3 bases, and the junction held 2 bases outside the gene matches. The germline CDR1 and CDR2 sequences are SEHNR and FQNEAQ (reference sequence). The CDR3 loop spans 14 amino acids. The CDR3 spells CASSSTGVGNTIYF. As DNA, the CDR3 is TGTGCCAGCAGCTCGACAGGGGTTGGAAACACCATATATTTT.

The V gene is TRBV9, the J gene TRBJ2-5, with 8 nucleotides matching TRBD2. Germline V gene data show CDR1 as SGDLS and CDR2 as YYNGEE. The CDR3 length is 17 residues. Trimming took 0 bases from V and 1 from J; bases not matched to a gene: 8. The CDR3 spells CASSVEGGLASQETQYF. CDR3 nucleotide sequence: TGTGCCAGCAGCGTAGAAGGTGGACTAGCCTCCCAAGAGACCCAGTACTTC.

Written as DNA, the CDR3 is TGTGCCAGCAGCCGATTTCACAGGGACGGGGAGCAGTTCTTC. Protein sequence: CASSRFHRDGEQFF. The rearrangement uses TRBV9 and TRBJ2-1; a possible D gene is TRBD1 (6 bases). Germline values: CDR1 SGDLS, CDR2 YYNGEE. Deletions cut 4 bases from V and 10 bases from J, with 18 bases between. The CDR3 totals 14 residues.

The chain joins TRBV30 to TRBJ1-4; a possible D gene is TRBD1 (5 bases). From germline, CDR1 is GTSNPN and CDR2 SVGIG (reference sequence). Trimming removed 1 base from V and 2 bases from J, with 11 bases in between. This CDR3 has 15 amino acids. The DNA for the CDR3 is TGTGCCTGGAGTGCCAGACAGTTTACTAATGAAAAACTGTTTTTT. Protein sequence: CAWSARQFTNEKLFF.

The V and J genes are TRBV19 and TRBJ2-1; 8 bases are a match to TRBD1. There are 15 residues in the CDR3. Trimming removed 4 bases from V and 7 bases from J; junction bases left unmatched: 9. Looked up from germline, CDR1 is LNHDA and CDR2 is SQIVND (reference sequence). CDR3: CASSRTGSGRNEQFF. The CDR3 bases are TGTGCCAGTAGTAGGACAGGGTCAGGACGGAATGAGCAGTTCTTC.

The chain joins TRBV19 to TRBJ2-7, with TRBD1 matching 7 bases. Germline CDR1 reads LNHDA; CDR2 reads SQIVND (reference sequence). This CDR3 has 15 amino acids. The trim removed 2 bases at V and 0 bases at J, leaving 4 bases unmatched. CDR3: CASSISGTVSYEQYF. Here the CDR3 DNA reads TGTGCCAGTAGTATATCTGGGACAGTCTCCTACGAGCAGTACTTC. The entire variable domain, with the rest obtained from reference TRBV19 and TRBJ2-7, is as follows: DGGITQSPKYLFRKEGQNVTLSCEQNLNHDAMYWYRQDPGQGLRLIYYSQIVNDFQKGDIAEGYSVSREKKESFPLTVTSAQKNPTAFYLCASSISGTVSYEQYFGPGTRLTVT.

V usage is TRBV2 and J usage is TRBJ2-7; 10 positions match TRBD2. Germline V gene lookup returns CDR1 SNHLY and CDR2 FYNNEI. V lost 6 bases, J lost 0 bases, and 5 bases stayed unmatched. This CDR3 region has 15 residues. The CDR3 protein is CASRNGLAASYEQYF. Written as DNA, the CDR3 is TGTGCCAGCAGAAATGGACTAGCGGCCTCCTACGAGCAGTACTTC.

This clone has a single count. This chain links TRBV7-2 with TRBJ2-2, with D maybe TRBD1 (5 bases). Germline-derived CDR1 and CDR2 are SGHTA and FQGNSA. Trimming shortened V by 2 bases and J by 4 bases, and 8 bases separated the two germline ends. CDR3 size: 14 residues. The CDR3 is CASSLRQTTGELFF. The CDR3 bases are TGTGCCAGCAGCTTAAGACAGACCACCGGGGAGCTGTTTTTT.

The rearrangement uses TRBV7-5 and TRBJ1-5. TRBV7-5 is annotated as a pseudogene. The CDR3 consists of 17 residues. The CDR3 protein is CVRSHQYGNVYNQPQHF. CDR3 in DNA: TGTGTCAGAAGCCACCAATACGGTAACGTCTACAATCAGCCCCAGCATTTT.

The genes are TRBV2 and TRBJ2-7, with 8 bases fitting TRBD2. Germline loops: CDR1 SNHLY, CDR2 FYNNEI. This CDR3 is 14 amino acids long. The V segment lost 4 bases and the J segment 4 bases; nucleotides outside the gene matches: 6. The CDR3 region has the DNA TGTGCCAGCAGTGTAGAGCGGGAGACGTACGAGCAGTACTTC. Translating gives CASSVERETYEQYF.

This rearrangement joins TRBV30 to TRBJ1-3; D not resolved. Trimming cost V 2 bases and J 0 bases, with 14 bases left between them. The CDR3 loop spans 16 amino acids. Germline V lookup: CDR1 GTSNPN, CDR2 SVGIG (reference sequence). This CDR3 is CAWSLLSKISGNTIYF. The CDR3 nucleotides are TGTGCCTGGAGTTTGCTCAGTAAAATCTCTGGAAACACCATATATTTT.